Listed here are 10 T cell receptor beta chains from one sample, sequenced in a study of OX40 agonist ivuxolimab in advanced cancers. TCRdb keeps only in-frame clones here, not all; method: immunoSEQ multiplex PCR. The sample lists roughly 51,000 clones, 88% seen once, with approximately 12% in the top ten. The specimen was CD4+ or CD8+ T cells sorted from blood, collected in a trial of the OX40 agonist ivuxolimab. Source of these receptors: an adult with an advanced solid tumor such as melanoma, head and neck, liver or kidney cancer.

V gene TRBV7-9 combines with J gene TRBJ1-1; D is uncertain. The V and J ends lost 2 bases and 1 base respectively, with 11 bases between them. Looked up from germline, CDR1 is SEHNR and CDR2 is FQNEAQ (reference sequence). The CDR3 has 15 residues. Here the CDR3 reads CASSLMGSWNTEAFF. The CDR3 DNA reads as TGTGCCAGCAGCTTAATGGGATCTTGGAACACTGAAGCTTTCTTT.

This clone was seen once. The DNA for the CDR3 is TGTGCCACCAGCAGAGGTGATTTCGGAAGCAATCAGCCCCAGCATTTT. It codes for CATSRGDFGSNQPQHF. The J gene is TRBJ1-5, the V gene TRBV15; D is unclear. The CDR3 extends over 16 amino acids. Germline V gives CDR1 LNHNV, CDR2 YYDKDF (reference sequence). Trimming shortened V by 1 base and J by 1 base, and 11 bases separated the two germline ends.

This rearrangement joins TRBV19 to TRBJ2-3; 8 bases map to TRBD1. The germline CDR1 and CDR2 sequences are LNHDA and SQIVND (reference sequence). CDR3 length equals 16 residues. V lost 4 bases, J lost 6 bases, and 12 bases stayed unmatched. As DNA, the CDR3 is TGTGCCAGTAGTAGAAAAACCAGGGGGCTGGCGGATACGCAGTATTTT. Protein product: CASSRKTRGLADTQYF.

This chain uses TRBV5-4 with TRBJ1-2, with 8 bases matching TRBD1. Trimming cost V 5 bases and J 1 base; bases outside gene matches: 10. This CDR3 contains 16 residues. CDR1 is SGHNT and CDR2 is YYREEE in the germline V gene (reference sequence). Written as DNA, the CDR3 is TGTGCCAGCAGTTCTGAGGTGGGACAGGTTAACTATGGCTACACCTTC. As protein: CASSSEVGQVNYGYTF.

The chain is built from TRBV5-4 and TRBJ2-1; D is unresolved. Trimming left V 4 bases short and J 7 bases short, with 6 bases between. From germline, CDR1 is SGHNT and CDR2 YYREEE (reference sequence). CDR3 length: 11 residues. DNA for the CDR3: TGTGCCAGCAGCCATGAAAATGAGCAGTTCTTC. The encoded protein is CASSHENEQFF.

This chain connects TRBV4-1 to TRBJ1-2, with D uncertain. The CDR3 runs 13 residues. Germline-derived CDR1 and CDR2 are MGHRA and YSYEKL. With 0 bases removed from V and 8 bases from J, the gap between germline ends came to 10 bases. In DNA, the CDR3 is TGCGCCAGCAGCCAAGATTACTCGGCCGGCTACACCTTC. Its protein is CASSQDYSAGYTF.

This rearrangement joins TRBV30 to TRBJ2-7; 7 positions match TRBD1. J gave up 3 bases and V 0 bases, and 5 bases lay outside the gene matches. From germline, CDR1 is GTSNPN and CDR2 SVGIG (reference sequence). CDR3 size: 14 residues. CDR3 DNA sequence: TGTGCCTGGAGTGTGAAAGGGGGCATCTACGAGCAGTACTTC. This translates into CAWSVKGGIYEQYF.

The V call is TRBV7-9, the J call TRBJ2-3; perhaps TRBD1 as D (6 bases). CDR1 is SEHNR and CDR2 is FQNEAQ in the germline V gene (reference sequence). This CDR3 region has 15 residues. Trimming took 6 bases from V and 0 from J, leaving 13 bases between them. The CDR3 loop reads CASRDGGSSTDTQYF. The CDR3 coding sequence is TGTGCCAGCAGAGATGGGGGCTCTAGCACAGATACGCAGTATTTT.

The chain has TRBV27 and TRBJ1-1; D ambiguous. The CDR3 runs 13 residues. V gave up 3 bases and J gave up 5 bases, with 10 bases separating them. From germline, CDR1 is MNHEY and CDR2 SMNVEV (reference sequence). The CDR3 DNA sequence: TGTGCCAGCAGTTTCGGTGGATATACTGAAGCTTTCTTT. Protein: CASSFGGYTEAFF.

This clone was recorded only once. V is TRBV5-4 and J is TRBJ2-1, with 8 bases lining up with TRBD2. After removal of 0 bases from V and 6 bases from J, the junction contained 5 bases not matched to a gene. CDR3 size: 15 residues. Germline V lookup: CDR1 SGHNT, CDR2 YYREEE (reference sequence). For the CDR3, the DNA is TGTGCCAGCAGCTTGGTTGGAGCGGGAGTCAATGAGCAGTTCTTC. Protein sequence: CASSLVGAGVNEQFF. The full variable domain, in which reference TRBV5-4 and TRBJ2-1 provide the parts outside the CDR3, is ETGVTQSPTHLIKTRGQQVTLRCSSQSGHNTVSWYQQALGQGPQFIFQYYREEENGRGNFPPRFSGLQFPNYSSELNVNALELDDSALYLCASSLVGAGVNEQFFGPGTRLTVL.